A single sample is the source of the 19 T cell receptor beta chains below, sequenced in a study of radiation and T cells in renal cell carcinoma. This sample's time point: baseline pretreatment blood. Regarding treatment: 15 Gy SBRT to primary tumor, nephrectomy 4 weeks later. Sequencing was performed with immunoSEQ multiplex PCR; in TCRdb, only in-frame clones are kept and a portion is missing. The table includes approximately 120,000 clones, roughly four fifths detected once. Here the sequenced sample was blood, taken from a patient whose treatment included radiotherapy and nephrectomy. The origin of the receptors is a woman aged 55-70 years with renal cell carcinoma.

This clone was counted between two and nine times. The chain couples TRBV19 to TRBJ2-7; TRBD2 might be the D (6 bases). The CDR3 loop spans 14 amino acids. V lost 1 base to trimming and J lost 3 bases, with 10 bases between them. Germline V gene data show CDR1 as LNHDA and CDR2 as SQIVND (reference sequence). Here the CDR3 DNA reads TGTGCCAGTAGTATAGGCGGGACTCTCTACGAGCAGTACTTC. This sequence encodes CASSIGGTLYEQYF.

The rearrangement links TRBV10-2 to TRBJ1-5, with D tentatively TRBD1 (6 bases). The CDR3 has 13 amino acids. Germline loops: CDR1 WSHSY, CDR2 SAAADI. V was cut by 5 bases and J by 3 bases, with 8 bases left in between. CDR3 residues: CASSTGSNQPQHF. DNA for the CDR3: TGCGCCAGCAGTACAGGGTCCAATCAGCCCCAGCATTTT.

The gene calls are TRBV6-5 and TRBJ1-5; no definite D call. V dropped 0 bases and J dropped 7 bases, with 7 bases sitting between them. Germline V gene sequence: CDR1 MNHEY, CDR2 SVGAGI. This CDR3 is 13 amino acids long. The CDR3: CASSYSDVQPQHF. The CDR3 DNA reads TGTGCCAGCAGTTACTCCGACGTCCAGCCCCAGCATTTT.

Concerning this clone: One end of the junction does not line up with germline, which may come from a read error. As DNA, the CDR3 is TGTGCCGGCAGCCAGGACAGCTCCTACGAGCAGTACTTC. As protein: CAGSQDSSYEQYF. The chain recombines TRBV9 with TRBJ2-7; perhaps TRBD1 as D (6 bases). The CDR3 is made up of 13 amino acids. Germline-derived CDR1 and CDR2 are SGDLS and YYNGEE.

The J gene is TRBJ1-2, the V gene TRBV28, with D uncertain. CDR3 length: 12 amino acids. CDR1 MDHEN and CDR2 SYDVKM come from the germline V gene. V was trimmed by 9 bases and J by 8 bases, leaving 16 bases between them. This chain's CDR3 is CASSLMAEGYTF. DNA for the CDR3: TGTGCCAGTTCATTAATGGCTGAGGGCTACACCTTC.

This clone was seen once. The chain links TRBV28 to TRBJ1-2, with D unresolved. The CDR3 contains 14 residues. CDR1 and CDR2 (germline): MDHEN, SYDVKM. V lost 2 bases, J lost 2 bases, and 9 bases lay in between. The CDR3 DNA reads as TGTGCCAGCAGTTTAGATAGCAGAAACTATGGCTACACCTTC. Translating it yields CASSLDSRNYGYTF.

The chain combines TRBV5-1 with TRBJ2-1; TRBD2 aligns across 7 bases. Germline V CDR1 and CDR2: SGHRS, YFSETQ. Trimming took 0 bases from V and 6 from J; bases not matched to a gene: 6. This CDR3 comprises 15 residues. CDR3 residues: CASSLAASGSNEQFF. The CDR3 nucleotides read TGCGCCAGCAGCTTGGCTGCTAGCGGATCCAATGAGCAGTTCTTC.

The chain is built from TRBV11-2 and TRBJ1-1; D is uncertain. This CDR3 has 16 residues. V dropped 2 bases and J dropped 0 bases, with 13 bases sitting between them. From germline, CDR1 is SGHAT and CDR2 FQNNGV. The CDR3 sequence: CASSLSRGRMNTEAFF. The DNA for the CDR3 is TGTGCCAGCAGCTTAAGTCGCGGAAGAATGAACACTGAAGCTTTCTTT.

The CDR3, as DNA: TGTGCCAGCTCACTCACGACTAGCGGGGGGGCCTCAGATACGCAGTATTTT. Translated: CASSLTTSGGASDTQYF. This rearrangement joins TRBV18 to TRBJ2-3; 14 bases are shared with TRBD2. The germline V gene has CDR1 KGHSH and CDR2 LQKENI. The CDR3 length is 17 residues. V lost 4 bases and J lost 4; bases outside the gene matches: 7.

The genes are TRBV18 and TRBJ2-1; maybe TRBD1 (7 bases). CDR1 and CDR2 (germline): KGHSH, LQKENI. CDR3 length equals 14 residues. Trimming left V 8 bases short and J 8 bases short, with 19 bases between. CDR3 coding DNA: TGTGCCAGCCGAGACCGACAGGGAGGCGATGAGCAGTTCTTC. As protein: CASRDRQGGDEQFF.

V usage is TRBV6-1 and J usage is TRBJ2-2; TRBD1 might be the D (6 bases). The CDR3 spans 15 residues. Between the trimmed V and J ends, which lost 2 bases and 2 bases, there was a span of 9 bases. CDR1 and CDR2 from the germline V gene are MNHNS and SASEGT. The CDR3 nucleotides are TGTGCCAGCAGTGAATCGGACAGAAACACCGGGGAGCTGTTTTTT. It codes for CASSESDRNTGELFF.

A note on this clone: One junction end disagrees with the germline gene, perhaps due to a read error. V gene TRBV7-7 combines with J gene TRBJ2-5; no reliable D call. This CDR3 is built from 12 residues. Germline values: CDR1 SSHAT, CDR2 FNYEAQ (reference sequence). The CDR3 DNA reads TGTGCTAGCAGCCCCTTCCAAGAGACCCAGTACTTC. Its protein is CASSPFQETQYF.

The chain uses TRBV4-1 and TRBJ2-3; TRBD1 is a possible D gene (5 bases). Germline V gene sequence: CDR1 MGHRA, CDR2 YSYEKL. With 1 base removed from V and 5 bases from J, the gap between germline ends came to 16 bases. The CDR3 is 16 amino acids. CDR3 sequence (DNA): TGCGCCAGCAGCCAAGTCAGGGCAACGTCTGGAGATACGCAGTATTTT. Translating it yields CASSQVRATSGDTQYF.

This clone occurred a few times. This sequence joins TRBV7-2 and TRBJ2-3; D is ambiguous. The CDR3 is 13 residues long. The germline V gene encodes CDR1 SGHTA and CDR2 FQGNSA. With 1 base removed from V and 5 bases from J, the gap between germline ends came to 7 bases. CDR3 coding DNA: TGTGCCAGCAGCTTAGTGGGGTTAGATACGCAGTATTTT. Protein product: CASSLVGLDTQYF.

This rearrangement joins TRBV11-3 to TRBJ1-2, with 7 bases fitting TRBD1. V shed 5 bases, J shed 1 base, and the junction held 16 bases outside the gene matches. The CDR3 is 18 residues long. Germline V gene sequence: CDR1 SGHNT, CDR2 YENEEA. CDR3 bases: TGTGCCAGCAGCCTACACCGCCAGGACAGGCCCATTAACTATGGCTACACCTTC. Its translation: CASSLHRQDRPINYGYTF.

The genes are TRBV2 and TRBJ1-5; TRBD1 matches at 9 bases. This CDR3 comprises 15 residues. V gave up 6 bases and J gave up 5 bases; unmatched junction bases: 8. The germline CDR1 and CDR2 sequences are SNHLY and FYNNEI. The CDR3 loop reads CASRNGQGTYQPQHF. The CDR3 region has the DNA TGTGCCAGCAGGAACGGACAGGGGACATATCAGCCCCAGCATTTT. The variable domain in full, with the rest retrieved from reference TRBV2 and TRBJ1-5, is EPEVTQTPSHQVTQMGQEVILRCVPISNHLYFYWYRQILGQKVEFLVSFYNNEISEKSEIFDDQFSVERPDGSNFTLKIRSTKLEDSAMYFCASRNGQGTYQPQHFGDGTRLSIL.

This chain connects TRBV29-1 to TRBJ1-2, with D maybe TRBD1 (5 bases). Germline V gene sequence: CDR1 SQVTM, CDR2 ANQGSEA. The V end was cut by 3 bases, the J end by 0 bases, with 11 bases between. The CDR3 sequence is 14 residues long. CDR3 bases: TGCAGCGTTGACACGGGGCCCACTAACTATGGCTACACCTTC. As protein: CSVDTGPTNYGYTF.

J is TRBJ2-2 and V is TRBV5-1; D unclear. The CDR3 is made up of 14 amino acids. The germline CDR1 and CDR2 sequences are SGHRS and YFSETQ. V was cut by 0 bases and J by 5 bases, with 8 bases left in between. The CDR3 nucleotides are TGCGCCAGCAGCTTGGGGGCGCAGACCGGGGAGCTGTTTTTT. Amino acids: CASSLGAQTGELFF.

The rearrangement uses TRBV18 and TRBJ2-7; no clear D. CDR3 length: 11 amino acids. V lost 2 bases, J lost 3 bases, and 2 bases lay in between. From germline, CDR1 is KGHSH and CDR2 LQKENI. CDR3 coding DNA: TGTGCCAGCTCACCAAACTACGAGCAGTACTTC. Amino acid sequence: CASSPNYEQYF.